The 7 T cell receptor beta chains listed next were all sequenced from one sample in a study of cytomegalovirus exposure and HLA in healthy donors. The data were produced by immunoSEQ multiplex PCR, yet TCRdb's version contains in-frame clones alone and is incomplete. The repertoire holds around 93,000 clones, with 85% as singletons. Material: PBMCs. The receptor source for this set is a young man in good health and CMV-seropositive.

V gene TRBV28 combines with J gene TRBJ1-1, with TRBD1 identical over 10 bases. Germline values: CDR1 MDHEN, CDR2 SYDVKM. The CDR3 loop spans 12 amino acids. V gave up 5 bases and J gave up 11 bases; unmatched junction bases: 5. The CDR3 DNA sequence: TGTGCCAGCAGTCAGGGGACAGGGGTTGCTTTCTTT. Translating it yields CASSQGTGVAFF.

This chain uses TRBV27 with TRBJ1-1, with D uncertain. The CDR3 totals 14 residues. CDR1 and CDR2 (germline): MNHEY, SMNVEV (reference sequence). Trimming cost V 3 bases and J 1 base, with 9 bases left between them. CDR3: CASSLQDSNTEAFF. The CDR3 nucleotides read TGTGCCAGCAGTTTGCAGGACTCGAACACTGAAGCTTTCTTT.

This clone was recorded a few times. The gene calls are TRBV6-6 and TRBJ2-3; 8 positions agree with TRBD2. Per germline, CDR1 MNHNY and CDR2 SVGAGI (reference sequence). CDR3 length equals 14 residues. V shed 5 bases and J 2 bases; nucleotides not matched to a gene: 3. The CDR3 DNA sequence: TGTGCCAGCAGTACGGGACTAGTCACAGATACGCAGTATTTT. It translates to CASSTGLVTDTQYF.

This chain uses TRBV19 with TRBJ2-1; 12 nucleotides line up with TRBD2. Losses at the gene ends were 11 bases for V and 0 bases for J; bases not matched to a gene: 14. The V gene's germline CDR1 is LNHDA and CDR2 SQIVND (reference sequence). CDR3 length: 18 residues. CDR3 protein: CASSLAGGGGRSYNEQFF. CDR3 DNA: TGTGCCTCCTCACTAGCGGGAGGAGGGGGGCGCTCCTACAATGAGCAGTTCTTC.

The chain couples TRBV5-8 to TRBJ1-1; D not resolved. Between the trimmed V and J ends, which lost 3 bases and 5 bases, there was a span of 14 bases. CDR1 and CDR2 (germline): SGHTS, YDEGEE. The CDR3 contains 14 residues. The CDR3 loop is CASSSETFGTEAFF. CDR3 DNA sequence: TGTGCCAGCAGCTCGGAAACGTTCGGGACTGAAGCTTTCTTT.

The chain couples TRBV19 to TRBJ1-2; D perhaps matches TRBD1 (6 bases). V lost 7 bases and J 0 bases, leaving 9 bases between the germline ends. The CDR3 covers 13 residues. The germline V gene has CDR1 LNHDA and CDR2 SQIVND (reference sequence). In DNA form, the CDR3 reads TGTGCCAGTAACCGGGACACTAACTATGGCTACACCTTC. This codes for CASNRDTNYGYTF. Full variable domain (missing parts from reference TRBV19 and TRBJ1-2): DGGITQSPKYLFRKEGQNVTLSCEQNLNHDAMYWYRQDPGQGLRLIYYSQIVNDFQKGDIAEGYSVSREKKESFPLTVTSAQKNPTAFYLCASNRDTNYGYTFGSGTRLTVV.

The rearrangement joins TRBV11-3 to TRBJ2-1; D is unclear. The CDR3 has 14 amino acids. The V end lost 1 base, the J end lost 1 base, and 5 bases lay between the germline ends. The germline CDR1 and CDR2 sequences are SGHNT and YENEEA. The CDR3 is CASSLGRSYNEQFF. CDR3 coding DNA: TGTGCCAGCAGCTTAGGGAGATCCTACAATGAGCAGTTCTTC.